What follows are 20 T cell receptor beta chains derived from one specimen sequenced in a study of PD-L1 blockade in urothelial cancer. As for time point: pretreatment peripheral blood. Sequencing used immunoSEQ multiplex PCR; TCRdb keeps in-frame clones, though not all of them. This sample carries 45,000 to 50,000 clones, 82% of them seen once, and the ten largest clones take approximately 1.7%. The source was PBMCs, collected around atezolizumab (anti-PD-L1) treatment. Receptors were obtained from a man in his fifties or sixties with urothelial cancer.

The chain links TRBV14 to TRBJ2-2; tentative D call: TRBD2 (5 bases). CDR1 and CDR2 from the germline V gene are SGHDN and FVKESK. With 0 bases removed from V and 4 bases from J, the gap between germline ends came to 12 bases. The CDR3 totals 16 residues. CDR3 residues: CASSQDWRSSTGELFF. In nucleotides, the CDR3 is TGTGCCAGCAGCCAAGATTGGAGGTCCAGCACCGGGGAGCTGTTTTTT.

J is TRBJ2-2 and V is TRBV5-4; 10 nucleotides match TRBD2. V trimming: 1 base; J trimming: 6 bases; junction bases outside the gene matches: 6. The CDR3 has 16 amino acids. Germline V gives CDR1 SGHNT, CDR2 YYREEE (reference sequence). CDR3: CASSLFGLAGAGELFF. The CDR3 DNA reads TGTGCCAGCAGCTTGTTTGGGCTAGCGGGGGCCGGGGAGCTGTTTTTT.

This clone has more than one count but fewer than ten. This chain uses TRBV5-1 with TRBJ1-6; 10 bases agree with TRBD1. The V segment lost 4 bases and the J segment 5 bases; nucleotides outside the gene matches: 6. The CDR3 spans 16 residues. From germline, CDR1 is SGHRS and CDR2 YFSETQ. Written as DNA, the CDR3 is TGCGCCAGCAGCCAGCAGGGACAGGGGAATAATTCACCCCTCCACTTT. It is translated as CASSQQGQGNNSPLHF.

The J gene is TRBJ1-4, the V gene TRBV5-1; TRBD1 agrees at 7 bases. This CDR3 spans 14 amino acids. Germline V gene lookup returns CDR1 SGHRS and CDR2 YFSETQ. The V gene end was trimmed by 3 bases and the J gene end by 3 bases; junction bases not matched to a gene: 2. CDR3 DNA sequence: TGCGCCAGCAGCTCAGGGGGTCCTAATGAAAAACTGTTTTTT. Encoded protein: CASSSGGPNEKLFF.

The chain recombines TRBV11-2 with TRBJ2-1; D is possibly TRBD2 (5 bases). V dropped 3 bases and J dropped 8 bases, with 11 bases sitting between them. Looked up from germline, CDR1 is SGHAT and CDR2 is FQNNGV. The CDR3 has 13 residues. Here the CDR3 DNA reads TGTGCCAGCAGCTTTTCCGGGGTACATGAGCAGTTCTTC. This gives the protein CASSFSGVHEQFF. The entire variable domain, with the rest obtained from reference TRBV11-2 and TRBJ2-1, is as follows: EAGVAQSPRYKIIEKRQSVAFWCNPISGHATLYWYQQILGQGPKLLIQFQNNGVVDDSQLPKDRFSAERLKGVDSTLKIQPAKLEDSAVYLCASSFSGVHEQFFGPGTRLTVL.

This chain joins TRBV5-1 and TRBJ2-1; 10 positions match TRBD2. Trimming at V came to 4 bases and at J to 6 bases, leaving 7 bases not matched to a gene. This CDR3 is 15 amino acids long. Germline V CDR1 and CDR2: SGHRS, YFSETQ. CDR3 protein: CASSPSSGSGNEQFF. In nucleotides, the CDR3 is TGCGCCAGCAGCCCATCTAGCGGGAGCGGCAATGAGCAGTTCTTC.

This chain joins TRBV5-1 and TRBJ2-1; D remains ambiguous. The CDR3 length is 15 residues. The V gene's germline CDR1 is SGHRS and CDR2 YFSETQ. Trimming removed 2 bases at V and 0 bases at J, with 9 bases between. The CDR3 loop is CASSLDTSSYNEQFF. Here the CDR3 DNA reads TGCGCCAGCAGCTTAGACACCAGCTCCTACAATGAGCAGTTCTTC.

The chain links TRBV5-1 to TRBJ2-3; TRBD1 might be the D (5 bases). CDR1 SGHRS and CDR2 YFSETQ come from the germline V gene. This CDR3 is built from 14 residues. V lost 0 bases and J 1 base, leaving 6 bases between the germline ends. CDR3 bases: TGCGCCAGCAGCTTGGTCAGGGGCACAGATACGCAGTATTTT. Its protein product is CASSLVRGTDTQYF.

The rearrangement uses TRBV5-1 and TRBJ2-1; TRBD2 matches at 13 bases. CDR1 and CDR2 from the germline V gene are SGHRS and YFSETQ. Trimming cost V 5 bases and J 10 bases; bases outside gene matches: 6. The CDR3 has 14 amino acids. The CDR3, as DNA: TGCGCCAGCAGACGGACTAGCGGGAGTGGAGAGCAGTTCTTC. This sequence encodes CASRRTSGSGEQFF. The full variable domain, completed using reference TRBV5-1 and TRBJ2-1, is KAGVTQTPRYLIKTRGQQVTLSCSPISGHRSVSWYQQTPGQGLQFLFEYFSETQRNKGNFPGRFSGRQFSNSRSEMNVSTLELGDSALYLCASRRTSGSGEQFFGPGTRLTVL.

This chain uses TRBV7-9 with TRBJ1-2, with D possibly TRBD1 on 5 matching bases. V dropped 5 bases and J dropped 4 bases, with 23 bases sitting between them. This CDR3 is built from 17 residues. CDR1 is SEHNR, CDR2 FQNEAQ, per germline (reference sequence). CDR3 DNA: TGTGCCAGCAGCCACAACGGGCTCGACAGAATTGCCTATGGCTACACCTTC. Protein sequence: CASSHNGLDRIAYGYTF.

The chain has TRBV14 and TRBJ1-1; 7 nucleotides agree with TRBD1. The germline gives CDR1 SGHDN, CDR2 FVKESK. CDR3 length equals 14 residues. The J segment lost 6 bases and the V segment lost 4 bases, leaving 8 bases of the junction unmatched. The CDR3 bases are TGTGCCAGCAGCCCCCAACAGGGGATCGCTGAAGCTTTCTTT. It encodes CASSPQQGIAEAFF. Looking up the rest from reference TRBV14 and TRBJ1-1 gives the full variable domain: EAGVTQFPSHSVIEKGQTVTLRCDPISGHDNLYWYRRVMGKEIKFLLHFVKESKQDESGMPNNRFLAERTGGTYSTLKVQPAELEDSGVYFCASSPQQGIAEAFFGQGTRLTVV.

This clone is a singleton in its sample. The V gene is TRBV11-2, the J gene TRBJ2-5; 10 nucleotides match TRBD2. The length of the CDR3 is 16 residues. The V gene's germline CDR1 is SGHAT and CDR2 FQNNGV. J gave up 2 bases and V 4 bases, and 7 bases lay outside the gene matches. In DNA form, the CDR3 reads TGTGCCAGCAGCTCCTTTAGCGGGGGGATTCAAGAGACCCAGTACTTC. This codes for CASSSFSGGIQETQYF.

J is TRBJ1-2 and V is TRBV2; 8 nucleotides match TRBD1. Trimming removed 2 bases from V and 8 bases from J; junction bases left unmatched: 10. The CDR3 totals 15 residues. The germline gives CDR1 SNHLY, CDR2 FYNNEI. The CDR3 DNA reads as TGTGCCAGCAGTGAAATTCGACAGGGGATCGGGGGCTACACCTTC. It is translated as CASSEIRQGIGGYTF.

This clone occurred a few times. CDR3 sequence: CASSLGLGGGSNQPQHF. CDR3 nucleotide sequence: TGTGCCAGCAGCTTGGGCCTGGGAGGGGGAAGCAATCAGCCCCAGCATTTT. V usage is TRBV5-5 and J usage is TRBJ1-5; possibly TRBD1 for D (6 bases). Per germline, CDR1 SGHKS and CDR2 YYEKEE (reference sequence). Between the trimmed V and J ends, which lost 0 bases and 1 base, there was a span of 14 bases. This CDR3 is 17 amino acids long.

This chain connects TRBV19 to TRBJ2-7, with 7 nucleotides matching TRBD1. The length of the CDR3 is 14 residues. Germline V gives CDR1 LNHDA, CDR2 SQIVND (reference sequence). J was trimmed by 7 bases and V by 0 bases; bases with no gene match: 6. The CDR3 nucleotides are TGTGCCAGTAGTATAGATGGCAACAGGGGTGAGCAGTACGTC. It is translated as CASSIDGNRGEQYV.

The J gene is TRBJ1-2, the V gene TRBV28; D not certain. The germline V and J ends were trimmed by 7 bases and 1 base, with 10 bases remaining between them. Germline-derived CDR1 and CDR2 are MDHEN and SYDVKM. CDR3 length: 13 amino acids. CDR3 sequence (DNA): TGTGCCAGCACCGAGGAATATAACTATGGCTACACCTTC. Its protein product is CASTEEYNYGYTF.

The chain links TRBV6-6 to TRBJ2-6; D is perhaps TRBD1 (5 bases). Germline V gene data show CDR1 as MNHNY and CDR2 as SVGAGI (reference sequence). The CDR3 has 16 amino acids. The V end lost 9 bases, the J end lost 1 base, and 16 bases lay between the germline ends. CDR3 bases: TGTGCCAGTAAGAACAGGCGAGGTTCTGGGGCCAACGTCCTGACTTTC. It yields the protein CASKNRRGSGANVLTF.

This chain links TRBV5-5 with TRBJ1-4; TRBD1 matches 11 bases. The ends lost 0 bases at V and 11 bases at J; junction bases unmatched: 9. The germline V gene encodes CDR1 SGHKS and CDR2 YYEKEE (reference sequence). The CDR3 has 16 residues. Here the CDR3 DNA reads TGTGCCAGCAGCTTGGATGGACAGGGGGCGTCAAGGAAACTGTTTTTT. Amino acid sequence: CASSLDGQGASRKLFF.

The chain has TRBV19 and TRBJ2-5, with D possibly TRBD2 on 5 matching bases. Germline CDR1 reads LNHDA; CDR2 reads SQIVND (reference sequence). CDR3 length: 15 amino acids. V dropped 7 bases and J dropped 1 base, with 16 bases sitting between them. CDR3 sequence: CASKRASVLQETQYF. For the CDR3, the DNA is TGTGCCAGTAAGAGGGCCTCGGTTCTCCAAGAGACCCAGTACTTC.

The chain couples TRBV6-1 to TRBJ1-2, with D hard to call. Per germline, CDR1 MNHNS and CDR2 SASEGT. This CDR3 spans 13 amino acids. V dropped 10 bases and J dropped 0 bases, with 12 bases sitting between them. The CDR3 DNA follows: TGTGCCACCTCGCGGGCCCCTAACTATGGCTACACCTTC. Amino acid sequence: CATSRAPNYGYTF.